This is a list of T cell receptor beta chains from one sample in a study of T cell repertoires in cytomegalovirus infection. TCRdb re-derived calls from the reads in MiXCR, one entry per CDR3 protein. The sample includes around 200,000 distinct CDR3 sequences, approximately 18% of them seen just once. Sequencing was carried out using CD8+ T cells from PBMCs. The receptors shown here come from a human donor in good health (CMV status not recorded). Some clones in this sample may be carry-over from other donors' samples. Both conserved end residues are part of each CDR3. The D gene is left open where the match is weak. For some rows the clone size is stated as once, few or many, or as a class when expanded; others skip it.

j_gene: TRBJ1-1
len: 14
v_gene: TRBV20-1
abundance: -
d_gene: -
CDR3aa: CSASRSQGNTEAFF
CDR3nt: TGCAGTGCCTCCCGATCCCAGGGGAACACTGAAGCTTTCTTT

j_gene: TRBJ2-2
len: 15
v_gene: TRBV4-3
abundance: -
d_gene: TRBD1
CDR3aa: CASSPQGQATGELFF
CDR3nt: TGCGCCAGCAGCCCACAGGGGCAGGCCACCGGGGAGCTGTTTTTT

j_gene: TRBJ1-1
len: 13
v_gene: TRBV20-1
abundance: few
d_gene: -
CDR3aa: CSRRKTENTEAFF
CDR3nt: TGCAGCAGGAGAAAAACGGAGAACACTGAAGCTTTCTTT

j_gene: TRBJ2-7
len: 13
v_gene: TRBV18
abundance: -
d_gene: -
CDR3aa: CASSPGRNYEQYF
CDR3nt: TGTGCCAGCTCACCAGGACGAAATTACGAGCAGTACTTC

j_gene: TRBJ1-1
len: 14
v_gene: TRBV10-2
abundance: few
d_gene: -
CDR3aa: CASSVRVANTEAFF
CDR3nt: TGCGCCAGCAGTGTAAGGGTTGCGAACACTGAAGCTTTCTTT

j_gene: TRBJ2-7
len: 12
v_gene: TRBV19
abundance: -
d_gene: -
CDR3aa: CASSILGGEQYF
CDR3nt: TGTGCCAGTAGTATACTGGGAGGCGAGCAGTACTTC

j_gene: TRBJ2-1
len: 13
v_gene: TRBV12-3/TRBV12-4
abundance: few
d_gene: -
CDR3aa: CANSPAGWNEQFF
CDR3nt: TGTGCCAACTCCCCCGCAGGGTGGAATGAGCAGTTCTTC

j_gene: TRBJ2-2
len: 16
v_gene: TRBV6-1
abundance: -
d_gene: -
CDR3aa: CASLLPAGANTGELFF
CDR3nt: TGTGCCAGCCTTCTGCCAGCAGGAGCGAACACCGGGGAGCTGTTTTTT

j_gene: TRBJ2-3
len: 13
v_gene: TRBV4-3
abundance: many
d_gene: TRBD1
CDR3aa: CASSQVQGDTQYF
CDR3nt: TGCGCCAGCAGCCAAGTACAGGGGGATACGCAGTATTTT

j_gene: TRBJ1-5
len: 10
v_gene: TRBV7-3
abundance: few
d_gene: -
CDR3aa: CASRSQPQHF
CDR3nt: TGTGCCAGCAGGTCGCAGCCCCAGCATTTT

j_gene: TRBJ1-5
len: 15
v_gene: TRBV27
abundance: few
d_gene: -
CDR3aa: CASSPLGAFDQPQHF
CDR3nt: TGTGCCAGCAGTCCGTTGGGGGCGTTCGATCAGCCCCAGCATTTT

j_gene: TRBJ2-1
len: 15
v_gene: TRBV7-2
abundance: -
d_gene: -
CDR3aa: CASILGASSYNEQFF
CDR3nt: TGTGCCAGCATCCTGGGGGCAAGCTCCTACAATGAGCAGTTCTTC

j_gene: TRBJ1-1
len: 16
v_gene: TRBV11-2
abundance: -
d_gene: TRBD1
CDR3aa: CASSLGTGVFNTEAFF
CDR3nt: TGTGCCAGCAGCTTAGGGACAGGGGTCTTTAACACTGAAGCTTTCTTT

j_gene: TRBJ1-2
len: 13
v_gene: TRBV7-2
abundance: -
d_gene: -
CDR3aa: CASSSGSFGGYTF
CDR3nt: TGTGCCAGCAGCTCGGGGTCTTTTGGTGGCTACACCTTC

j_gene: TRBJ1-5
len: 12
v_gene: TRBV6-1
abundance: -
d_gene: TRBD1
CDR3aa: CASGTVNQPQHF
CDR3nt: TGTGCCAGCGGGACAGTTAATCAGCCCCAGCATTTT

j_gene: TRBJ1-1
len: 12
v_gene: TRBV4-1
abundance: -
d_gene: -
CDR3aa: CASSQGLAEAFF
CDR3nt: TGCGCCAGCAGCCAAGGGTTAGCTGAAGCTTTCTTT

j_gene: TRBJ2-1
len: 21
v_gene: TRBV14
abundance: few
d_gene: -
CDR3aa: CASSQVNPETPFISSYNEQFF
CDR3nt: TGTGCCAGCAGCCAAGTGAACCCAGAAACTCCATTCATCAGCTCCTACAATGAGCAGTTCTTC